This T cell receptor (beta chain) was sequenced in a study of T-cell memory formation after mild COVID-19. On the study more broadly: Clustering of TCRs was largely donor specific.

The sample holds a few counts of this clonotype. What it recognizes is unknown. Whole-study results and caveats: Those CD4+ clones that contracted were mainly in CM and EM (CD8+ ones in EMRA). Among clones contracting day 15 to 85, CD4/CD8 was balanced, whereas later expanders leaned CD4+.

V lost 5 bases, J lost 4 bases, and 18 bases lay in between. Looked up from germline, CDR1 is MNHEY and CDR2 is SMNVEV (reference sequence). The length of the CDR3 is 15 residues. 5'RACE with constant-segment primers built TCRalpha and TCRbeta cDNA libraries with UMIs. TCRdb recomputed calls from the 5' RACE reads with MiXCR, one row per CDR3 protein. The sample carries 40,000 to 45,000 distinct CDR3 sequences, nearly 9.5% recorded once. The receptor's source is an adult woman who had mild COVID-19 (a few samples of this study predate the infection). Cell type and time point are not known. The chain recombines TRBV27 with TRBJ2-7, with a tentative D call TRBD2 (6 bases). Sequences were obtained from PBMCs or a T cell subset sorted from them (not recorded which). The CDR3 loop reads CASSKTRIKIYEQYF. As DNA, the CDR3 is TGTGCCAGCAGTAAGACTAGGATCAAAATTTACGAGCAGTACTTC.